This T cell receptor (beta chain) was recovered during a study of patients and donors after allogeneic stem cell transplantation. V lost 2 bases, J lost 4 bases, and 9 bases stayed unmatched. The CDR3 runs to 16 residues. Per the germline V gene, CDR1 is MNHEY and CDR2 is SVGEGT. TCRdb re-analysed the RT-PCR reads in MiXCR, keeping a single row per CDR3 protein. The sample includes about a million distinct CDR3 sequences, more than 15% of them seen just once. What was sequenced was blood, either unsorted or a sorted T cell fraction (not recorded which). The chain has TRBV6-2 or TRBV6-3 and TRBJ1-2, with 8 bases identical to TRBD1. This receptor was taken from a human donor who was either an allogeneic HSCT recipient or a stem cell or donor lymphocyte infusion donor (not recorded which). It is not recorded whose cells these are; they may come from a transplant donor. The CDR3 is CASSYLAGGDSYGYTF. In DNA form, the CDR3 reads TGTGCCAGCAGTTACCTCGCAGGGGGCGATTCCTATGGCTACACCTTC.